Given below is one T cell receptor (beta chain) in context. Its antigen remains unidentified. No per-base quality is available; no much larger clone lies one base away. In the ophthalmopathy patients, disease was moderately to severely active, with a Clinical Activity Score of 3 or more, a NOSPECS grade of 4 or more, and a duration of less than 3 months. The study excluded patients with uncontrolled infections, other autoimmune diseases, pregnancy or lactation. Clinical symptoms, serum thyroxine and TRAb, thyroid ultrasound, and orbital computed tomography formed the basis for the diagnoses. PBMCs were separated from approximately 10 ml of fresh peripheral blood using Ficoll-Paque density gradient centrifugation. Trizol reagent was used to extract total RNA, and RNA quality was then checked on an Agilent 2100 Bioanalyzer. This specimen belongs to a study of T cells in Graves' hyperthyroidism and ophthalmopathy (dated by TCRdb to about 2019). About the study as a whole: Peripheral blood samples were taken at initial diagnosis, before any treatment was given. A discovery cohort of about 95 patients, approximately 45 with Graves' ophthalmopathy and approximately 57 with stable Graves' hyperthyroidism, was used to find distinguishing TCR V-J signatures. According to the paper, TCR Vbeta CDR3 sequencing was carried out on roughly 130 peripheral blood samples, which came from about 45 ophthalmopathy, around 74 hyperthyroidism and roughly 17 progressor patients. In addition, the study compared T-cell repertoires in thyroid tissue and in blood from roughly six Graves' hyperthyroidism patients. The 100 or so discovery patients were divided at random into training and test sets in a 7:3 ratio. Prospective prediction of ophthalmopathy was tested in an independent validation cohort consisting of about 19 hyperthyroidism patients and 15 or so patients who later progressed to ophthalmopathy. Once sampling was done, hyperthyroidism patients were given methimazole at a starting dose of 30 mg daily, whereas ophthalmopathy patients were given high-dose intravenous methylprednisolone. The research as a whole found: Ophthalmopathy was separated from stable hyperthyroidism by a 13 V-J signature model, with just over 85% sensitivity and about 81% specificity obtained in cross-validation and 80%/75% obtained in testing. Blood samples also contained most of the expanded thyroid clonotypes (frequency above 0.001), which suggests that blood repertoires may reflect thyroid immune responses. No statistical method was used to set the sample size in advance, and investigators knew the group allocation. In validation, progression to ophthalmopathy was predicted by the model with 70.59% sensitivity and roughly 76% specificity, a median of approximately 6.5 months before onset.

The cysteine opens and the phenylalanine closes a CDR3 of 12 amino acids. Only CDR3 DNA is held: 36 bases, read in frame from base 1. The germline V gene (reference sequence) provides CDR1 LGHDT and CDR2 YNNKEL. V was cut back by 3 bases and J by 5 bases, leaving a gap of 5 bases between them. TCR beta CDR3 regions were amplified from RNA transcripts. The first round of RT-PCR for the TCR CDR3 was performed with the HTBI primer set and the Qiagen OneStep RT-PCR kit. A second multiplex PCR round built the libraries, followed by size selection and purification. Libraries were sequenced paired-end with 100 bp reads on an Illumina HiSeq2000. On the study's bioinformatics: Raw data were processed with SOAPnuke, discarding reads with adapters, uncalled bases, mean Phred below 15, or no exact constant-primer or identifier match. High-quality paired reads were merged with COPE v1.2.5, and unique nucleotide sequences were defined as clonotypes. Clonotypes were aligned to IMGT TRBV, TRBD and TRBJ reference segments using MiTCR v1.1. Analysis was restricted to V-J combinations with a frequency above 0.0001, which covered roughly 99% of repertoires. A TCS score was defined as the ratio between F50 (clonal expansion) and ExV (chaos), using BLOSUM62-based TCRdist between CDR3 peptides within each V-J. Welch's t-statistics and random forest reduced roughly 540 V-J features to about 13, which were used in a naive Bayes classifier (R e1071). TCRdb handled the public reads itself, with Q25 trimming in fastp and clone calling in MiXCR, and kept productive beta chains. For every CDR3 protein sequence, its rows merge into one entry that carries the most common genes and DNA. It is TCRdb's table, rather than the study itself, that gives the V and J calls and clone size. For this sample there are a few hundred thousand distinct CDR3 sequences; under 25% appear just once. About 53% of the sample is in the top ten clones.

This TCR derives from a woman in her 70s with Graves' ophthalmopathy. The sequencing sample was made of blood. The sequence is built from TRBV3-1 and TRBJ2-1; no D gene can be assigned with confidence. The DNA is TGTGCCAGCAGCCATAACGACAATGAGCAGTTCTTC. Its protein product is CASSHNDNEQFF.